This T cell receptor (beta chain) was captured by sequencing in a study of blood T cells in healthy people across ages. This clonotype was counted a few times. Combining a sample-barcoded 5' primer with a J-beta primer mix, a second PCR ran for roughly 7 to 12 cycles. Carrying 12 random nucleotides, a template-switch adaptor labeled each individual cDNA molecule. TCRdb independently ran MiXCR on the 5' RACE reads; one entry per CDR3 protein. The repertoire holds 600,000 to 850,000 distinct CDR3 sequences, with 20% to 25% as singletons. V was trimmed by 2 bases and J by 2 bases, leaving 11 bases between them. The germline V gene encodes CDR1 LNHDA and CDR2 SQIVND (reference sequence). The CDR3 covers 15 residues. These data were also reused for a study on T cells of mothers and their children.

The TCR sequence derives from a boy younger than 18 in good health. V and J are TRBV19 and TRBJ2-3; D not certain. The sample comprised blood. This CDR3 reads CASSITPIDTDTQYF. The CDR3 coding sequence is TGTGCCAGTAGTATAACCCCTATAGACACAGATACGCAGTATTTT. Complete variable domain (other parts from reference TRBV19 and TRBJ2-3): DGGITQSPKYLFRKEGQNVTLSCEQNLNHDAMYWYRQDPGQGLRLIYYSQIVNDFQKGDIAEGYSVSREKKESFPLTVTSAQKNPTAFYLCASSITPIDTDTQYFGPGTRLTVL.